A single sample is the source of the 24 T cell receptor beta chains below, sequenced in a study of T cell changes during pregnancy in multiple sclerosis. Sequenced by immunoSEQ multiplex PCR; TCRdb stores in-frame clones only, minus some. The sample lists approximately 70,000 clones, around 90% occurring once. This sample comprised peripheral blood, obtained in the second trimester of pregnancy. The receptors were sampled from a female donor in good health, enrolled as a control in a pregnancy study.

This clone was recorded once. This rearrangement joins TRBV6-1 to TRBJ1-1; possibly TRBD1 for D (5 bases). The CDR3 runs to 15 residues. Germline V gene data show CDR1 as MNHNS and CDR2 as SASEGT. Trimming stripped 5 bases from V and 3 bases from J, with 16 bases between. DNA of the CDR3: TGTGCCAGCAGTCCCCGGGGGGTTGGCGACACTGAAGCTTTCTTT. It is translated as CASSPRGVGDTEAFF.

The chain is built from TRBV7-9 and TRBJ2-1, with a weak D call TRBD2 (6 bases). The CDR3 spans 13 residues. V lost 5 bases and J lost 7, with 12 bases in between. CDR1 and CDR2 from the germline V gene are SEHNR and FQNEAQ (reference sequence). The CDR3 bases are TGTGCCAGCAGCGCCCTAGCGCTAAATGAGCAGTTCTTC. Its translation is CASSALALNEQFF.

V usage is TRBV15 and J usage is TRBJ1-1; D is ambiguous. The germline V gene has CDR1 LNHNV and CDR2 YYDKDF (reference sequence). This CDR3 region has 13 residues. V lost 6 bases to trimming and J lost 8 bases, with 16 bases between them. In DNA form, the CDR3 reads TGTGCCACCAGAAAAGAGGCTAGCTGGGAAGCTTTCTTT. Its translation is CATRKEASWEAFF.

V and J are TRBV4-1 and TRBJ2-7; no definite D call. Trimming pared 4 bases from V and 3 bases from J, leaving 10 bases between. The CDR3 spans 13 residues. Germline lookup yields CDR1 MGHRA and CDR2 YSYEKL. CDR3 protein: CASSPTFGYEQYF. In DNA, the CDR3 is TGCGCCAGCAGCCCCACTTTTGGCTACGAGCAGTACTTC.

This chain connects TRBV2 to TRBJ2-1; 10 bases are a match to TRBD2. Per germline, CDR1 SNHLY and CDR2 FYNNEI. The CDR3 covers 15 residues. The junction had 3 bases not matched to a gene; V was cut back by 1 base and J by 6 bases. Here the CDR3 DNA reads TGTGCCAGCAGTGAAGTAAGCGGGAGGGTCAATGAGCAGTTCTTC. It specifies CASSEVSGRVNEQFF. Looking up the rest from reference TRBV2 and TRBJ2-1 gives the full variable domain: EPEVTQTPSHQVTQMGQEVILRCVPISNHLYFYWYRQILGQKVEFLVSFYNNEISEKSEIFDDQFSVERPDGSNFTLKIRSTKLEDSAMYFCASSEVSGRVNEQFFGPGTRLTVL.

Of note for this clone: Other DNA variants within this sample encode the same CDR3. The V call is TRBV28, the J call TRBJ1-5; TRBD1 matches 10 bases. There are 14 residues in the CDR3. The germline V gene encodes CDR1 MDHEN and CDR2 SYDVKM. J was trimmed by 5 bases and V by 6 bases; bases with no gene match: 4. The CDR3 spells CASSLGQGYQPQHF. CDR3 nucleotides: TGTGCCAGCAGCTTGGGACAGGGGTATCAGCCCCAGCATTTT. The variable domain in full, with the rest retrieved from reference TRBV28 and TRBJ1-5, is DVKVTQSSRYLVKRTGEKVFLECVQDMDHENMFWYRQDPGLGLRLIYFSYDVKMKEKGDIPEGYSVSREKKERFSLILESASTNQTSMYLCASSLGQGYQPQHFGDGTRLSIL.

The rearrangement links TRBV28 to TRBJ2-7; D uncertain. This CDR3 spans 13 amino acids. Trimming stripped 2 bases from V and 1 base from J, with 6 bases between. Germline CDR1 MDHEN, CDR2 SYDVKM. This CDR3 reads CASSLGQSYEQYF. In nucleotides, the CDR3 is TGTGCCAGCAGTTTAGGCCAGTCCTACGAGCAGTACTTC.

The rearrangement uses TRBV12-5 and TRBJ2-1; TRBD2 aligns across 10 bases. Trimming took 2 bases from V and 9 from J; bases not matched to a gene: 4. The length of the CDR3 is 14 residues. Germline V gene data show CDR1 as LGHNT and CDR2 as FRNRAP. The CDR3 loop reads CASGLSSGRGEQFF. CDR3 in DNA: TGTGCTAGTGGTTTGTCTAGCGGGAGAGGTGAGCAGTTCTTC.

The chain is built from TRBV29-1 and TRBJ1-2, with no clear D. Trimming shortened V by 4 bases and J by 8 bases, and 11 bases separated the two germline ends. CDR3 length equals 11 residues. Germline V gene sequence: CDR1 SQVTM, CDR2 ANQGSEA. In DNA, the CDR3 is TGCAGCGTTGGAATTGCTGGCGGCTACACCTTC. Translated: CSVGIAGGYTF.

The chain uses TRBV11-2 and TRBJ2-3; perhaps TRBD2 as D (5 bases). The CDR3 sequence is 11 residues long. Germline lookup yields CDR1 SGHAT and CDR2 FQNNGV. Trimming took off 3 bases at V and 7 bases at J, with 5 bases between the two ends. CDR3 sequence reads: CASSFGNTQYF. The CDR3 DNA is TGTGCCAGCAGCTTCGGGAATACGCAGTATTTT.

This clone was counted once. The chain combines TRBV2 with TRBJ1-2; D is ambiguous. Germline CDR1 reads SNHLY; CDR2 reads FYNNEI. The CDR3 loop spans 12 amino acids. V dropped 4 bases and J dropped 5 bases, with 8 bases sitting between them. CDR3 protein: CASSAKPYGYTF. The CDR3 DNA is TGTGCCAGCAGTGCCAAGCCATATGGCTACACCTTC. The full variable domain, with the rest looked up from reference TRBV2 and TRBJ1-2, is EPEVTQTPSHQVTQMGQEVILRCVPISNHLYFYWYRQILGQKVEFLVSFYNNEISEKSEIFDDQFSVERPDGSNFTLKIRSTKLEDSAMYFCASSAKPYGYTFGSGTRLTVV.

The chain carries TRBV7-9 and TRBJ1-4, with D perhaps TRBD1 (5 bases). CDR1 is SEHNR, CDR2 FQNEAQ, per germline (reference sequence). Trimming left V 5 bases short and J 4 bases short, with 11 bases between. The CDR3 spans 14 residues. The CDR3 reads CASSPGTYNEKLFF. Written as DNA, the CDR3 is TGTGCCAGCAGCCCCGGGACTTATAATGAAAAACTGTTTTTT.

The chain uses TRBV28 and TRBJ1-5; perhaps TRBD1 as D (6 bases). The length of the CDR3 is 15 residues. V was pared by 2 bases and J by 5 bases, with 13 bases between. Germline V gene sequence: CDR1 MDHEN, CDR2 SYDVKM. CDR3 protein: CASSLGGGSHQPQHF. In DNA form, the CDR3 reads TGTGCCAGCAGTTTAGGGGGCGGGAGCCATCAGCCCCAGCATTTT.

This rearrangement joins TRBV2 to TRBJ2-5, with TRBD2 matching over 9 bases. CDR3 size: 13 residues. CDR1 and CDR2 from the germline V gene are SNHLY and FYNNEI. Trimming removed 6 bases from V and 5 bases from J; junction bases left unmatched: 4. The CDR3 nucleotides read TGTGCCAGCAGCGCGGGGGGGGATGAGACCCAGTACTTC. It yields the protein CASSAGGDETQYF.

The rearrangement links TRBV5-1 to TRBJ2-1; 7 bases match TRBD2. Germline V gene data show CDR1 as SGHRS and CDR2 as YFSETQ. V lost 1 base, J lost 2 bases, and 3 bases stayed unmatched. CDR3 length: 15 residues. The CDR3 bases are TGCGCCAGCAGCTTGTCAGGGACTACCTACAATGAGCAGTTCTTC. Protein: CASSLSGTTYNEQFF.

The chain links TRBV7-9 to TRBJ1-1; D is undetermined. Deletions cut 10 bases from V and 1 base from J, with 4 bases between. The CDR3 spans 10 residues. CDR1 is SEHNR and CDR2 is FQNEAQ in the germline V gene (reference sequence). The chain's CDR3 is CATGNTEAFF. CDR3 nucleotide sequence: TGTGCCACCGGGAACACTGAAGCTTTCTTT.

The chain combines TRBV30 with TRBJ1-2; the D gene is possibly TRBD1 (5 bases). Germline V gene data show CDR1 as GTSNPN and CDR2 as SVGIG (reference sequence). V gave up 2 bases and J gave up 8 bases, with 12 bases separating them. This CDR3 has 12 amino acids. CDR3: CAWSSGTLGYTF. The DNA for the CDR3 is TGTGCCTGGAGTTCAGGGACTCTCGGCTACACCTTC.

Turning to this clone: The sample has other DNA sequences that encode this CDR3 too. V gene TRBV6-4 combines with J gene TRBJ2-1; 13 bases map to TRBD2. The CDR3 spans 15 residues. V lost 3 bases and J lost 5; bases outside the gene matches: 1. The V gene's germline CDR1 is MRHNA and CDR2 SNTAGT. CDR3 in DNA: TGTGCCAGCAGTGAACTAGCGGGAGGGCACAATGAGCAGTTCTTC. Its translation: CASSELAGGHNEQFF.

The chain's CDR3 is CASSSRLAGSNEQFF. In DNA, the CDR3 is TGTGCCAGCAGTTCGAGACTAGCGGGGTCCAATGAGCAGTTCTTC. The rearrangement joins TRBV6-6 to TRBJ2-1; 11 bases align to TRBD2. Looked up from germline, CDR1 is MNHNY and CDR2 is SVGAGI (reference sequence). This CDR3 is built from 15 residues. The ends lost 4 bases at V and 6 bases at J; junction bases unmatched: 5.

CDR3 sequence (DNA): TGCGCCAGCAGCCAAGGCATCTCAGTAGCGGGGATCACAGATACGCAGTATTTT. Protein product: CASSQGISVAGITDTQYF. The chain carries TRBV4-3 and TRBJ2-3; 8 bases map to TRBD2. V lost 1 base, J lost 2 bases, and 11 bases stayed unmatched. CDR3 length equals 18 residues. Germline V gene data show CDR1 as LGHNA and CDR2 as YSLEER.

This clone appeared a single time. The V gene is TRBV7-6, the J gene TRBJ2-3, with 9 bases fitting TRBD2. The J segment lost 1 base and the V segment lost 1 base, leaving 6 bases of the junction unmatched. Germline-derived CDR1 and CDR2 are SGHVS and FNYEAQ. The CDR3 is made up of 17 amino acids. As DNA, the CDR3 is TGTGCCAGCAGCTTAGTAGTGAGGACTAGCGGCACAGATACGCAGTATTTT. It is translated as CASSLVVRTSGTDTQYF. Full variable domain (remainder filled in from reference TRBV7-6 and TRBJ2-3): GAGVSQSPRYKVTKRGQDVALRCDPISGHVSLYWYRQALGQGPEFLTYFNYEAQQDKSGLPNDRFSAERPEGSISTLTIQRTEQRDSAMYRCASSLVVRTSGTDTQYFGPGTRLTVL.

On this clone itself: The sample carries other DNA sequences with the same CDR3. This CDR3 is CASSLATSGTDTQYF. CDR3 DNA: TGCGCCAGCAGCTTGGCGACTAGCGGGACAGATACGCAGTATTTT. The V and J genes are TRBV5-1 and TRBJ2-3, with 10 bases that match TRBD2. Germline-derived CDR1 and CDR2 are SGHRS and YFSETQ. There are 15 residues in the CDR3. Unmatched junction bases numbered 1, after V lost 0 bases and J lost 3 bases.

This clone was found once. The chain recombines TRBV5-6 with TRBJ1-1, with D possibly being TRBD1 (5 bases). This CDR3 is built from 18 residues. The V gene lost 4 bases and the J gene lost 5 bases, with 27 bases spanning the gap. The germline V gene has CDR1 SGHDT and CDR2 YYEEEE. The CDR3, as DNA: TGTGCCAGCAGCCTCGTACGGGGGACGCTGGGGGGTCGGACTGAAGCTTTCTTT. Translated: CASSLVRGTLGGRTEAFF.

The chain joins TRBV9 to TRBJ2-5; 7 bases are shared with TRBD2. The V and J ends lost 4 bases and 5 bases, in that order; junction bases with no gene match: 11. The CDR3 sequence is 15 residues long. Per germline, CDR1 SGDLS and CDR2 YYNGEE. The CDR3: CASSPSGGGEETQYF. The CDR3, as DNA: TGTGCCAGCAGCCCCTCGGGAGGCGGGGAGGAGACCCAGTACTTC.